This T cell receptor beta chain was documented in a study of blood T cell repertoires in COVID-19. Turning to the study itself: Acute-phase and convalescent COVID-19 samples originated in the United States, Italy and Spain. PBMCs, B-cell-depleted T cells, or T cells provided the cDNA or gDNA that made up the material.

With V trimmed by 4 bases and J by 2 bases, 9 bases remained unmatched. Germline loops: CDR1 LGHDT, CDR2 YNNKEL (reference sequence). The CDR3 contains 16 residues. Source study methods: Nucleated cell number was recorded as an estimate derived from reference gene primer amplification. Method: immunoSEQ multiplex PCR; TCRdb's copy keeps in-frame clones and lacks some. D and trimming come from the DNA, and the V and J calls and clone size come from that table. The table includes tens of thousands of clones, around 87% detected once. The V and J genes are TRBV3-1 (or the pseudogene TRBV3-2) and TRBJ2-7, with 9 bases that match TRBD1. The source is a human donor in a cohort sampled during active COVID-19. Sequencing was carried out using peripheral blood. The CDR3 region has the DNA TGTGCCAGCAGCCCGCATCCGGGACAGGGAGCCTACGAGCAGTACTTC. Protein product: CASSPHPGQGAYEQYF.